This T cell receptor (beta chain) was documented in a study of T cell responses to AZD1222 COVID-19 vaccine. General observations from the study: Clonal diversity was possibly underestimated, and the donors were mostly white British, with more females. Close to half of spike-specific TCRs reportedly recognize unmutated variant regions. Repertoires in all cases were sampled only once the peak T cell response had passed. Spike-specific TCR depth and breadth grew after two AZD1222 doses.

In the case of this clone: Its antigen is as yet unknown.

Trimming removed 4 bases from V and 5 bases from J; junction bases left unmatched: 9. Germline assignment: CDR1 SQVTM and CDR2 ANQGSEA. The CDR3 consists of 14 residues. Assay used: immunoSEQ multiplex PCR; TCRdb lists only in-frame clones, some missing. The sample has 130,000 to 150,000 clones; approximately 90% are singletons. The starting material was peripheral blood, obtained on day 0 of AZD1222 vaccination. The clonotype originates from an adult in good health. The genes are TRBV29-1 and TRBJ1-1; 8 nucleotides align to TRBD1. The chain's CDR3 is CSVGEDRESTEAFF. The CDR3 DNA reads TGCAGCGTTGGGGAGGACAGGGAAAGTACTGAAGCTTTCTTT.